The present T cell receptor (beta chain) was sequenced within a study of cytomegalovirus exposure and HLA in healthy donors. CDR3 size: 16 residues. The germline V gene has CDR1 SGHKS and CDR2 YYEKEE (reference sequence). With V trimmed by 0 bases and J by 8 bases, 10 bases remained unmatched. PCR amplification relied on 60 Vbeta primers (plus 13 Jbeta primers). Assay used: immunoSEQ multiplex PCR; TCRdb lists only in-frame clones, some missing. The sample carries some 130,000 clones, around 80% recorded once. The receptor comes from a young man in good health. The chain couples TRBV5-5 to TRBJ2-1, with TRBD2 matching over 8 bases. Sequences were obtained from PBMCs. The CDR3: CASSLAGGLGDYEQFF. DNA of the CDR3: TGTGCCAGCAGCTTGGCCGGGGGACTAGGAGACTATGAGCAGTTCTTC.